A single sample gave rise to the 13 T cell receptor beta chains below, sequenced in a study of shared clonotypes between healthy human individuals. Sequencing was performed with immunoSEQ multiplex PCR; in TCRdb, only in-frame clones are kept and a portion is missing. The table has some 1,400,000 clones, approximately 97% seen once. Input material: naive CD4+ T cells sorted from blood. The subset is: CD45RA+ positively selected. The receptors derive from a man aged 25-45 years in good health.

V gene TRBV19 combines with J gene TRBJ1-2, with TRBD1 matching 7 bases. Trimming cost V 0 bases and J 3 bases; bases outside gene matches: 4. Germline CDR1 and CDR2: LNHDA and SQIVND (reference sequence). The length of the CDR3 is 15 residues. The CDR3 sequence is CASSIEEGGDYGYTF. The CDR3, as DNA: TGTGCCAGTAGTATAGAGGAAGGGGGCGACTATGGCTACACCTTC.

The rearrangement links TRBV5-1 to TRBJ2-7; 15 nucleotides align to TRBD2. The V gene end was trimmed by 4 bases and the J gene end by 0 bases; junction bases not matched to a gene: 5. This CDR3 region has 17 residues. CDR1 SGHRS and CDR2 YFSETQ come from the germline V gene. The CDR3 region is CASSPGTSGRYSYEQYF. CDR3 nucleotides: TGCGCCAGCAGCCCAGGGACTAGCGGGAGGTACTCCTACGAGCAGTACTTC. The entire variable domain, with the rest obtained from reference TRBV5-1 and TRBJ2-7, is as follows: KAGVTQTPRYLIKTRGQQVTLSCSPISGHRSVSWYQQTPGQGLQFLFEYFSETQRNKGNFPGRFSGRQFSNSRSEMNVSTLELGDSALYLCASSPGTSGRYSYEQYFGPGTRLTVT.

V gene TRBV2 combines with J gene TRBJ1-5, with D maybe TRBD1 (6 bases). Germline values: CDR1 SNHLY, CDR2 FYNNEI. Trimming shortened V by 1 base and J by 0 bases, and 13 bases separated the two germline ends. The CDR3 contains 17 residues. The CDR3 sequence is CASSEDRTAYSNQPQHF. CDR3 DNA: TGTGCCAGCAGTGAAGATCGGACAGCTTATAGCAATCAGCCCCAGCATTTT.

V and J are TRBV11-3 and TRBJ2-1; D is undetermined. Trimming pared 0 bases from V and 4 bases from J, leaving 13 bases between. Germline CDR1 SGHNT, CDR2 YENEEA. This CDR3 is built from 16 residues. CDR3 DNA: TGTGCCAGCAGCTTAGACCCCTGGAGTAAATACAATGAGCAGTTCTTC. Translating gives CASSLDPWSKYNEQFF. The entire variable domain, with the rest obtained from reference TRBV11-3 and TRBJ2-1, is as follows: EAGVVQSPRYKIIEKKQPVAFWCNPISGHNTLYWYLQNLGQGPELLIRYENEEAVDDSQLPKDRFSAERLKGVDSTLKIQPAELGDSAVYLCASSLDPWSKYNEQFFGPGTRLTVL.

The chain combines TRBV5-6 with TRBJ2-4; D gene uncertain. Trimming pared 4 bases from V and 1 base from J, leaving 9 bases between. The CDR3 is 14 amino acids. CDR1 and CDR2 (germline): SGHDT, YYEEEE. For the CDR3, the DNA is TGTGCCAGCAGCCCATTCAAGGCCAAAAACATTCAGTACTTC. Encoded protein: CASSPFKAKNIQYF.

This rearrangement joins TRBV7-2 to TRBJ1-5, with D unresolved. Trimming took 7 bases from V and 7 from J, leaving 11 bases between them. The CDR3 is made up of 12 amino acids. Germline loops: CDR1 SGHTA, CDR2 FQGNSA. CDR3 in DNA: TGTGCCAGCACCACCGGGAGGCAGCCCCAGCATTTT. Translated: CASTTGRQPQHF.

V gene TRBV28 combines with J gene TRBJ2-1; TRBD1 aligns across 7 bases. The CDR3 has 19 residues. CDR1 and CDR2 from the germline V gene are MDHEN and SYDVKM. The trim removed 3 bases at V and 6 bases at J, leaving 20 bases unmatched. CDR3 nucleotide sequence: TGTGCCAGCAGTTTTTTCGGACAGGTAAACGGGCTCAAGGGCAATGAGCAGTTCTTC. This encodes CASSFFGQVNGLKGNEQFF.

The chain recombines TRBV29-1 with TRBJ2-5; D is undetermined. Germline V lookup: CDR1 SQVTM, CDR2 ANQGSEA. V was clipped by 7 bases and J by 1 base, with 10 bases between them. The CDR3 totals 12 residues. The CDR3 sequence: CSGQPGQETQYF. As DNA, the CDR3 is TGCAGCGGGCAACCAGGCCAAGAGACCCAGTACTTC.

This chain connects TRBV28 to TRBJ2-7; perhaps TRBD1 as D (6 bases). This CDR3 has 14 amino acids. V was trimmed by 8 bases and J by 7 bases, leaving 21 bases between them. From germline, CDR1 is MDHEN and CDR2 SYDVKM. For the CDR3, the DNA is TGTGCCAGCGTTGGGGCAGGCAGGGGTAAAGAGCAGTACTTC. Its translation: CASVGAGRGKEQYF.

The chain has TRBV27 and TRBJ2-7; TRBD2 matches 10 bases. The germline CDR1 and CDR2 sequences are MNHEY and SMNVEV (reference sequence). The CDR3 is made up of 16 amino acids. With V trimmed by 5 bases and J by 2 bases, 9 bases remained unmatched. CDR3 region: CASSKTPGLATYEQYF. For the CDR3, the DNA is TGTGCCAGCAGTAAGACGCCGGGACTAGCGACCTACGAGCAGTACTTC.

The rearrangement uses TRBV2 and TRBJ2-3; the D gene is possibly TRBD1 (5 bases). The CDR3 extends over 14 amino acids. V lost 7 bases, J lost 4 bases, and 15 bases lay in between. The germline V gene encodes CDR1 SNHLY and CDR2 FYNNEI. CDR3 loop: CASIYAGIPDTQYF. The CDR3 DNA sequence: TGTGCCAGCATATATGCAGGGATCCCAGATACGCAGTATTTT.

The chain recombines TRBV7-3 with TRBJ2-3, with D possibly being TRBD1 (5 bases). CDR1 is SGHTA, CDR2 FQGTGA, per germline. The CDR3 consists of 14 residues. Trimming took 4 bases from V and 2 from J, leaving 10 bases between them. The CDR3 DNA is TGTGCCAGCAGCTACATGGGGCCCACAGATACGCAGTATTTT. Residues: CASSYMGPTDTQYF.

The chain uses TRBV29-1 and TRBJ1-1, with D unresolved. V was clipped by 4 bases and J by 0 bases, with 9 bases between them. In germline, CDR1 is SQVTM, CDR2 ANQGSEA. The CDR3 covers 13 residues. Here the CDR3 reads CSVVAKMNTEAFF. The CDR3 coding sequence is TGCAGCGTTGTGGCTAAGATGAACACTGAAGCTTTCTTT.